Reported below is one TCR beta chain. The antigen is undetermined. The data stem from a study of blood T cells in healthy people across ages. This CDR3 comprises 14 residues. Trimming removed 6 bases from V and 2 bases from J, with 13 bases in between. Germline V gives CDR1 MDHEN, CDR2 SYDVKM. The second PCR ran roughly 7 to 11 cycles with a sample-barcoded 5' primer and J-beta primers. Per sample, CDR3-containing paired-end reads numbered at least 2.5 million. Each CDR3 protein is one row after TCRdb ran MiXCR on the 5' RACE reads. The table records hundreds of thousands of distinct CDR3 sequences, 45% to 50% of them present only once. Regarding the study as a whole: Age showed a roughly linear inverse relationship with TCR beta diversity per million T cells.

This receptor was taken from a man younger than 45 in good health. The sequenced material came from blood. The chain carries TRBV28 and TRBJ2-5; D not resolved. CDR3 amino acids: CASRSWEEQETQYF. The CDR3, as DNA: TGTGCCAGCAGATCCTGGGAAGAACAAGAGACCCAGTACTTC.